The rows below give T cell receptor beta chains drawn from one sample of a study of response to subunit inactivated influenza vaccine. TCRdb used MiXCR to reprocess the RT-PCR reads, holding one entry per CDR3 protein. The sample carries more than 150,000 distinct CDR3 sequences, approximately 8.7% recorded once. This sample comprised non-naive T cells sorted from PBMCs, obtained on the day of vaccination. The receptors shown here come from a man over 45 who received an inactivated influenza vaccine. The CDR3 runs from the conserved cysteine through the conserved F or W. The D gene is left open where the match is weak. A row's size may be missing; if present it is once, few, many or a size class.

v_call	clone_size	d_call	j_call	cdr3_aa	cdr3_nt
TRBV7-9	many	-	TRBJ2-7	CASSSYQRWGYEQYF	TGTGCCAGCAGCTCGTACCAGCGGTGGGGATACGAGCAGTACTTC
TRBV7-9	-	TRBD1	TRBJ2-5	CASRQDRGLGTQYF	TGTGCCAGCAGACAGGACAGGGGGTTAGGGACCCAGTACTTC
TRBV2	-	-	TRBJ2-3	CASREGTPSTDTQYF	TGTGCCAGCAGGGAGGGTACACCCAGCACAGATACGCAGTATTTT
TRBV5-1	many	TRBD1	TRBJ2-3	CASSWTGTGGDTQYF	TGCGCCAGCAGCTGGACCGGGACAGGGGGAGATACGCAGTATTTT
TRBV27	-	-	TRBJ2-7	CASRRMQGVEQYF	TGTGCCAGCAGGCGGATGCAGGGCGTCGAGCAGTACTTC
TRBV5-1	many	TRBD1	TRBJ2-7	CASSYGGTGLYEQYF	TGCGCCAGCAGCTATGGAGGGACAGGGCTTTACGAGCAGTACTTC
TRBV3-1	many	-	TRBJ2-1	CASSPDGTRNNEQFF	TGTGCCAGCAGCCCCGACGGTACACGCAACAATGAGCAGTTCTTC
TRBV9	many	-	TRBJ2-1	CASSVGLTGSSYNEQFF	TGTGCCAGCAGCGTAGGGTTAACGGGGAGCTCCTACAATGAGCAGTTCTTC
TRBV7-2	-	-	TRBJ2-3	CASRRLQESTDTQYF	TGTGCCAGCAGGAGACTTCAAGAAAGCACAGATACGCAGTATTTT
TRBV28	-	-	TRBJ1-1	CASRGSGNTEAFF	TGTGCCAGCAGGGGTTCCGGGAACACTGAAGCTTTCTTT
TRBV9	many	TRBD2	TRBJ2-4	CASSPGTSGALGSKNIQYF	TGTGCCAGCAGCCCAGGGACTAGCGGGGCCTTGGGATCCAAAAACATTCAGTACTTC
TRBV5-6	few	TRBD1	TRBJ1-2	CASSVLWTGGGYTF	TGTGCCAGCAGCGTATTATGGACAGGGGGCGGCTACACCTTC
TRBV14	-	-	TRBJ2-1	CASSQTGGLFNEQFF	TGTGCCAGCAGCCAGACGGGCGGTTTGTTTAATGAGCAGTTCTTC
TRBV25-1	-	TRBD1	TRBJ1-2	CASSFPGQEEGYTF	TGTGCCAGCAGTTTTCCGGGACAGGAGGAGGGCTACACCTTC
TRBV5-1	many	TRBD1	TRBJ2-5	CASSLEGQGRETQYF	TGCGCCAGCAGCTTGGAGGGACAGGGGAGAGAGACCCAGTACTTC
TRBV5-1	many	-	TRBJ2-4	CASSLGDAKNIQYF	TGCGCCAGCAGCTTGGGAGATGCCAAAAACATTCAGTACTTC
TRBV10-3	-	TRBD1	TRBJ2-6	CAATGGAISGANVLTF	TGTGCCGCCACAGGGGGCGCCATCTCTGGGGCCAACGTCCTGACTTTC
TRBV9	few	-	TRBJ2-1	CASSVGDSLLTYNEQFF	TGTGCCAGCAGCGTAGGGGACTCTCTTTTAACCTACAATGAGCAGTTCTTC
TRBV6-1	few	TRBD2	TRBJ2-7	CASRGSGGVVYEQYF	TGTGCCAGCAGGGGTAGCGGGGGTGTTGTCTACGAGCAGTACTTC
TRBV20-1	-	TRBD2	TRBJ2-1	CSATRLAGGFEQFF	TGCAGTGCTACCCGACTAGCGGGAGGGTTTGAGCAGTTCTTC
TRBV4-2	many	-	TRBJ1-6	CASSQEKGSPLHF	TGTGCCAGCAGCCAAGAAAAGGGTTCACCCCTCCACTTT
TRBV6-1	-	-	TRBJ1-5	CASSDDSNQPQHF	TGTGCCAGCAGTGATGATAGCAATCAGCCCCAGCATTTT
TRBV12-3/TRBV12-4	-	TRBD1	TRBJ2-1	CASRRHIDRGEQFF	TGTGCCAGCAGACGTCACATAGACAGGGGTGAGCAGTTCTTC
TRBV20-1	-	-	TRBJ2-1	CRAGAEQFF	TGCAGGGCCGGGGCTGAGCAGTTCTTC
TRBV7-2	-	-	TRBJ2-4	CASSSDPGNIQYF	TGTGCCAGCAGCTCTGACCCGGGGAACATTCAGTACTTC
TRBV20-1	-	-	TRBJ1-5	CSARFPMGNQPQHF	TGCAGTGCTCGTTTTCCAATGGGGAATCAGCCCCAGCATTTT
TRBV7-9	-	-	TRBJ2-3	CASSSTEETADTQYF	TGTGCCAGCAGCTCAACCGAGGAAACGGCGGATACGCAGTATTTT
TRBV10-3	many	TRBD1	TRBJ2-1	CAIRQGASFNEQFF	TGTGCCATCAGACAGGGGGCCAGTTTTAATGAGCAGTTCTTC
TRBV27	few	-	TRBJ1-1	CASSLGRGNTEAFF	TGTGCCAGCAGTTTGGGCAGGGGGAACACTGAAGCTTTCTTT
TRBV20-1	few	TRBD1	TRBJ2-1	CSAARRDRVYNEQFF	TGCAGTGCCGCCCGACGGGACAGGGTCTACAATGAGCAGTTCTTC
TRBV2	few	TRBD1	TRBJ1-6	CASMRQGLDNSPLHF	TGTGCCAGCATGAGACAGGGGCTGGATAATTCACCCCTCCACTTT
TRBV4-3	many	TRBD2	TRBJ2-2	CASSRFGTSMDTGELFF	TGCGCCAGCAGCCGGTTCGGGACTAGTATGGACACCGGGGAGCTGTTTTTT
TRBV6-1	-	-	TRBJ2-2	CASSEHETGELFF	TGTGCCAGCAGTGAGCATGAGACCGGGGAGCTGTTTTTT
TRBV5-8	few	-	TRBJ2-1	CASSLVWVTSYNEQFF	TGTGCCAGCAGCTTGGTTTGGGTTACCTCCTACAATGAGCAGTTCTTC
TRBV4-3	-	-	TRBJ2-1	CASSQDRIPYNEQFF	TGCGCCAGCAGCCAAGACAGGATACCCTACAATGAGCAGTTCTTC
TRBV6-1	few	-	TRBJ1-4	CASSEGASKLFF	TGTGCCAGCAGTGAAGGGGCCTCCAAACTGTTTTTT
TRBV5-1	few	-	TRBJ1-2	CASSLGLKGGYTF	TGCGCCAGCAGCTTGGGTCTCAAGGGTGGCTACACCTTC
TRBV29-1	many	TRBD1	TRBJ2-3	CSVGQGTDTQYF	TGCAGCGTGGGACAGGGCACAGATACGCAGTATTTT
TRBV4-3	many	-	TRBJ2-1	CASSQARSGLAAYNEQFF	TGCGCCAGCAGCCAAGCCCGATCCGGGCTAGCAGCCTACAATGAGCAGTTCTTC
TRBV19	-	-	TRBJ1-5	CASSKTVWQPQHF	TGTGCCAGTAGTAAGACAGTTTGGCAGCCCCAGCATTTT
TRBV18	-	TRBD1	TRBJ1-2	CASSPTGQGARGYTF	TGTGCCAGCTCACCAACGGGACAGGGGGCGCGAGGCTACACCTTC
TRBV4-3	few	-	TRBJ2-3	CASSQGSDTQYF	TGCGCCAGCAGCCAAGGTTCAGATACGCAGTATTTT
TRBV14	-	-	TRBJ2-5	CASSQDPRAQETQYF	TGTGCCAGCAGCCAAGATCCCAGAGCCCAAGAGACCCAGTACTTC
TRBV28	many	-	TRBJ2-1	CASRNMRRVGYNEQFF	TGTGCCAGCAGGAACATGAGGAGGGTGGGTTATAATGAGCAGTTCTTC
TRBV20-1	-	TRBD1	TRBJ2-3	CSATYIRVGQQSDTQYF	TGCAGTGCAACTTACATCCGGGTGGGACAGCAATCAGATACGCAGTATTTT
TRBV5-5	-	-	TRBJ1-1	CASSFRDTYTEAFF	TGTGCCAGCAGCTTTCGCGACACATACACTGAAGCTTTCTTT
TRBV20-1	-	-	TRBJ1-1	CSARPPSHMGTEAFF	TGCAGTGCTAGACCCCCTTCCCATATGGGCACTGAAGCTTTCTTT
TRBV4-3	-	-	TRBJ2-3	CASSQESFADTQYF	TGCGCCAGCAGCCAAGAAAGCTTTGCAGATACGCAGTATTTT
TRBV7-8	many	-	TRBJ1-5	CASSAGTGSNQPQHF	TGTGCCAGCAGCGCAGGGACGGGAAGCAATCAGCCCCAGCATTTT
TRBV28	many	TRBD1	TRBJ2-5	CASSPFGTGSGETQYF	TGTGCCAGCAGTCCCTTCGGGACAGGGAGCGGCGAGACCCAGTACTTC
TRBV5-1	many	TRBD1	TRBJ2-1	CASSLVGTANEQFF	TGCGCCAGCAGCTTGGTTGGGACAGCGAATGAGCAGTTCTTC
TRBV4-1	-	TRBD1	TRBJ2-7	CASSQDFLVTGAHYEQYF	TGCGCCAGCAGCCAAGATTTTCTCGTGACAGGGGCCCACTACGAGCAGTACTTC
TRBV6-2/TRBV6-3	-	-	TRBJ1-6	CASSSRGAYNSPLHF	TGTGCCAGCAGTTCCCGCGGGGCCTATAATTCACCCCTCCACTTT
TRBV12-3/TRBV12-4	many	-	TRBJ2-3	CASSFFLVWETPSEGADTQYF	TGTGCCAGCAGTTTCTTTTTGGTGTGGGAAACCCCCTCCGAAGGGGCAGATACGCAGTATTTT